Sequencing of this T cell receptor beta chain was carried out in a study of patients and donors after allogeneic stem cell transplantation (dated by TCRdb to 2020 to 2022). Details on this clonotype: Its antigen remains unidentified. Per-base quality was not reported, and no clone a single base away is much larger than it.

Preparation of the library involved RT-PCR. Sequencing took place on a NextSeq 550. Starting from the raw public reads, TCRdb applied fastp trimming at Q25, assembled clones with MiXCR and retained in-frame beta chains. Duplicate CDR3 protein sequences are folded into a single record with the most common DNA and genes. For this sample the table gives 100,000 to 120,000 distinct CDR3 sequences, of which around 33% were detected only once. The ten largest account for around 27% of the sample. The CDR3, cysteine through phenylalanine, is 14 amino acids long. Left in the record is the CDR3 DNA by itself, 42 bases read in frame from the first base. Taken from the germline V gene (reference sequence), the CDR1 and CDR2 loops are DFQATT and SNEGSKA. Deletion took 0 bases off V and 4 bases off J, with a span of 13 bases between the germline ends.

Sequencing was done on a sample of blood, either unsorted or a sorted T cell fraction (not recorded which). The sequence was collected from a human donor who was either an allogeneic HSCT recipient or a stem cell or donor lymphocyte infusion donor (not recorded which). It is not recorded whose cells these are; they may come from a transplant donor. The V gene is TRBV20-1 and the J gene is TRBJ2-7, with the identity of the D gene unclear. For the CDR3, the sequence is CSARESKPPYEQYF. In nucleotide form, the sequence is TGCAGTGCTAGAGAGAGCAAACCCCCGTACGAGCAGTACTTC.